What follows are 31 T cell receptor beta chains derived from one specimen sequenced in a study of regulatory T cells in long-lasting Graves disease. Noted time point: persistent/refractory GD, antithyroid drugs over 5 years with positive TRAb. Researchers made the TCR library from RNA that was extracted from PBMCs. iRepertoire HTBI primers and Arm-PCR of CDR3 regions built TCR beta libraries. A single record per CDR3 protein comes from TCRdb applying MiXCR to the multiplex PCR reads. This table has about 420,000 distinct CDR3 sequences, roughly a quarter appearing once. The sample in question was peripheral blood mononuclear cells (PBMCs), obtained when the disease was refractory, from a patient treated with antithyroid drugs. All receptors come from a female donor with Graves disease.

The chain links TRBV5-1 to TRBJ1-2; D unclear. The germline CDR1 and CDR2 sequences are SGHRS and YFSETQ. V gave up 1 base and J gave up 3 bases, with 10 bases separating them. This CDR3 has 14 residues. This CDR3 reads CASSLNSADYGYTF. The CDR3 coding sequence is TGCGCCAGCAGCTTGAATTCGGCTGACTATGGCTACACCTTC.

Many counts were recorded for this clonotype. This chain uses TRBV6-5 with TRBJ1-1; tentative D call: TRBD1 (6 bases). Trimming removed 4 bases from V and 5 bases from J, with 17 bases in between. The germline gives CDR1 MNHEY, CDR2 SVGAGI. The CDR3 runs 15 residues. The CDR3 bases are TGTGCCAGCAGTTCCAACACGGCAGGGGAGACTGAAGCTTTCTTT. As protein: CASSSNTAGETEAFF.

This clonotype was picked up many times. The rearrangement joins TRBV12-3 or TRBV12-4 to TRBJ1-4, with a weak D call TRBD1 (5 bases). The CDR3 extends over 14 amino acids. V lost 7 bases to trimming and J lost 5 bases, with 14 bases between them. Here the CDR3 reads CASTLRDLNEKLFF. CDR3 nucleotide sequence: TGTGCCAGCACACTTCGGGACCTCAATGAAAAACTGTTTTTT.

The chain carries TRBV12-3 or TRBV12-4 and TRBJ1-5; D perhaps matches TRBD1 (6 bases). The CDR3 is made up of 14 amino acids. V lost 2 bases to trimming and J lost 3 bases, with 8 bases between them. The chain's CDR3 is CASSLNRDNQPQHF. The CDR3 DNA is TGTGCCAGCAGTTTAAACAGGGACAATCAGCCCCAGCATTTT.

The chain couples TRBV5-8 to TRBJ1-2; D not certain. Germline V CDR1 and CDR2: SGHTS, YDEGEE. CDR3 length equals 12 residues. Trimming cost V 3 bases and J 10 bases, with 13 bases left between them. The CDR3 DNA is TGTGCCAGCAGCTCCATTGAGCGGACCTACACCTTC. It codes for CASSSIERTYTF.

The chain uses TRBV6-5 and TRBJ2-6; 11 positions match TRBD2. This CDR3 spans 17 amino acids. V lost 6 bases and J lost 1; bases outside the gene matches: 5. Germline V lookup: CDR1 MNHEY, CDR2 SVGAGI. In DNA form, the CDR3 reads TGTGCCAGCAGCTTACTAGCGGGGGTATCTGGGGCCAACGTCCTGACTTTC. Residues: CASSLLAGVSGANVLTF.

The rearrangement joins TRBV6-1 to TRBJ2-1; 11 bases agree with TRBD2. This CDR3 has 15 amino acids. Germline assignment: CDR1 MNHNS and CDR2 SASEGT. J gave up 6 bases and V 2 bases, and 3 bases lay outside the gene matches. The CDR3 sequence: CASSELAGGFNEQFF. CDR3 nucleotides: TGTGCCAGCAGTGAACTAGCGGGAGGCTTCAATGAGCAGTTCTTC.

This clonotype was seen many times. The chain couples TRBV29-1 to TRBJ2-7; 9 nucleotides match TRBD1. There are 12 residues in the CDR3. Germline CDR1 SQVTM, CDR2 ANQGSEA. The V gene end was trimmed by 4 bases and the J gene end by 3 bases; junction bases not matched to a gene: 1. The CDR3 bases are TGCAGCGTTGGGACAGGGGTCTACGAGCAGTACTTC. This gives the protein CSVGTGVYEQYF.

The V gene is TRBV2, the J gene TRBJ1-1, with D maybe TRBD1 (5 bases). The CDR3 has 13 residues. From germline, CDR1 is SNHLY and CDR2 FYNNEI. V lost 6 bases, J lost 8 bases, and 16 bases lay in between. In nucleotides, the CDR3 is TGTGCCAGCAGCCGGGACCCGGGAGGGGAAGCTTTCTTT. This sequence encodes CASSRDPGGEAFF.

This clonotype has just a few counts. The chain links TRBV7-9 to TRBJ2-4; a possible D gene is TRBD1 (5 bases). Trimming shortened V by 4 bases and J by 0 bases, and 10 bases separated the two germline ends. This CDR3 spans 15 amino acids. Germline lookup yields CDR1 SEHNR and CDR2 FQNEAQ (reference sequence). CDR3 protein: CASSSDGQAKNIQYF. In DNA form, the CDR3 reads TGTGCCAGCAGCTCAGACGGACAAGCCAAAAACATTCAGTACTTC.

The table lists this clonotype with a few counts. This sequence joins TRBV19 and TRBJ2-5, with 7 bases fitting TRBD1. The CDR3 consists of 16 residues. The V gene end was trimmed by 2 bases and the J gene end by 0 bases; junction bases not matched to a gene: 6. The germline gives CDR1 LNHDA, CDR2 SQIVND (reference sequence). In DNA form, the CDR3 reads TGTGCCAGTAGTATATGGGACAGCCCTCACCAAGAGACCCAGTACTTC. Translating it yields CASSIWDSPHQETQYF.

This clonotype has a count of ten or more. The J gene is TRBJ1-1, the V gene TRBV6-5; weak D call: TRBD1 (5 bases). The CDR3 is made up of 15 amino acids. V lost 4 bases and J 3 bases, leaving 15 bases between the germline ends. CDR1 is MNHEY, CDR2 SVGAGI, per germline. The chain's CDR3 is CASSSPGQGDTEAFF. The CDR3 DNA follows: TGTGCCAGCAGTTCCCCCGGGCAGGGAGACACTGAAGCTTTCTTT.

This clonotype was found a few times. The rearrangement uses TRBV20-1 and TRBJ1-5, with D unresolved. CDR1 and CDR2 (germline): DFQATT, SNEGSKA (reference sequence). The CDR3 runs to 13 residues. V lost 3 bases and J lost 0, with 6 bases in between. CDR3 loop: CSASTYSNQPQHF. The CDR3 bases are TGCAGTGCTAGTACTTATAGCAATCAGCCCCAGCATTTT.

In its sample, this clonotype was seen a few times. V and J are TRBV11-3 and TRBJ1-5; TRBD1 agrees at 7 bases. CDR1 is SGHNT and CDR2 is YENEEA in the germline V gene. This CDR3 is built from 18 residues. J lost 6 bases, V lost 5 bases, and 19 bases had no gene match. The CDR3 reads CASSTRAIRQGIGQPQHF. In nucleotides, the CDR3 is TGTGCCAGCAGCACCCGCGCAATACGACAGGGAATAGGTCAGCCCCAGCATTTT.

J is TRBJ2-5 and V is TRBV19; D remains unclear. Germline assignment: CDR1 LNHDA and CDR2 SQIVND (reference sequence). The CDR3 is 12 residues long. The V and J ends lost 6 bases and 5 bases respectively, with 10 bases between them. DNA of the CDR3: TGTGCCAGTAGCCGACGAACGGAGACCCAGTACTTC. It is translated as CASSRRTETQYF.

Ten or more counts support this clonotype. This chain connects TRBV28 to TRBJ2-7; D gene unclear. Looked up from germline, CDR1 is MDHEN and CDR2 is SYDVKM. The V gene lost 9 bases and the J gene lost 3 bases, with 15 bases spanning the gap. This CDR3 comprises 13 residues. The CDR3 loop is CASVPAENYEQYF. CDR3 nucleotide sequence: TGTGCCAGTGTTCCGGCGGAGAACTACGAGCAGTACTTC. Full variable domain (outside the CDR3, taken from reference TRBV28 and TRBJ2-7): DVKVTQSSRYLVKRTGEKVFLECVQDMDHENMFWYRQDPGLGLRLIYFSYDVKMKEKGDIPEGYSVSREKKERFSLILESASTNQTSMYLCASVPAENYEQYFGPGTRLTVT.

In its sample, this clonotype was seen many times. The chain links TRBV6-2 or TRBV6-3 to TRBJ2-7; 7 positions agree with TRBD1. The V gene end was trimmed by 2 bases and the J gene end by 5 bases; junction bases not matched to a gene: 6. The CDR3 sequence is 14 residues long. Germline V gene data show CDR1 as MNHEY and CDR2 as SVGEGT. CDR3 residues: CASSYPGTDHEQYF. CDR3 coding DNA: TGTGCCAGCAGTTACCCCGGGACAGATCACGAGCAGTACTTC.

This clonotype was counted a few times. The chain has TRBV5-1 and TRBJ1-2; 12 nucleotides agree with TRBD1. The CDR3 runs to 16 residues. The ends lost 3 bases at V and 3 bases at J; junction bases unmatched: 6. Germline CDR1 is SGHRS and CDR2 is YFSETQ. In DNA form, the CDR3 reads TGCGCCAGCAGCTATGGGGACAGGGGGCAGGACTATGGCTACACCTTC. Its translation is CASSYGDRGQDYGYTF.

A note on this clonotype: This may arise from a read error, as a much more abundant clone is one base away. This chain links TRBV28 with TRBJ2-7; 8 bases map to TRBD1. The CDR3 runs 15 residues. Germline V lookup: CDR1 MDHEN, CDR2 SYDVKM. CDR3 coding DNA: TGTGCCAGCAGTTCAAGGGGACAGGTCTCCCACGAGCAGTACTTC. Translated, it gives CASSSRGQVSHEQYF.

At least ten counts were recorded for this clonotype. The CDR3 DNA reads TGTGCCAGCAGTTTATCGGCCACGAGAGGAAAACTGTTTTTT. Translated, it gives CASSLSATRGKLFF. The chain couples TRBV28 to TRBJ1-4; D unclear. Trimming removed 1 base from V and 10 bases from J, with 13 bases in between. Germline V CDR1 and CDR2: MDHEN, SYDVKM. CDR3 size: 14 residues.

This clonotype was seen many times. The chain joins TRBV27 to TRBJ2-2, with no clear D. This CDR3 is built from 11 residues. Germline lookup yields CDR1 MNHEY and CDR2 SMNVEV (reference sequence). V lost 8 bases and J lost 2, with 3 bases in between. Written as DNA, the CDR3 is TGTGCCAGCGGAAACACCGGGGAGCTGTTTTTT. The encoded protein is CASGNTGELFF.

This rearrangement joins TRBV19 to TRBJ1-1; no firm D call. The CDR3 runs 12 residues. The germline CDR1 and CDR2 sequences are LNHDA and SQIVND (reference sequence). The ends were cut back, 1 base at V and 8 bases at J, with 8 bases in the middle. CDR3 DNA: TGTGCCAGTAGTATAGTTGCCGGAGAAGCTTTCTTT. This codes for CASSIVAGEAFF. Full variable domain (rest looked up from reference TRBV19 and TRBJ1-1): DGGITQSPKYLFRKEGQNVTLSCEQNLNHDAMYWYRQDPGQGLRLIYYSQIVNDFQKGDIAEGYSVSREKKESFPLTVTSAQKNPTAFYLCASSIVAGEAFFGQGTRLTVV.

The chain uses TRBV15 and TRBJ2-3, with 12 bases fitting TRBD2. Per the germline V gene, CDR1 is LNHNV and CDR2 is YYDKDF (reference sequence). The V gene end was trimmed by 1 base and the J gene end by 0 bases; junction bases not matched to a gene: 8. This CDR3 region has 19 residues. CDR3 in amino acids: CATSRGGLAGTTSTDTQYF. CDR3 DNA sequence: TGTGCCACCAGCAGAGGTGGACTAGCGGGAACAACTAGCACAGATACGCAGTATTTT.

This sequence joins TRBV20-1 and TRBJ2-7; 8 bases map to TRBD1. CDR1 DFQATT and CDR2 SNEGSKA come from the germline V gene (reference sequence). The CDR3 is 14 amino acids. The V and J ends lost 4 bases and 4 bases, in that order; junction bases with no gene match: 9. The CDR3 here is CSATTGGNFYEQYF. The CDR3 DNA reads TGCAGTGCTACCACAGGGGGAAATTTTTACGAGCAGTACTTC.

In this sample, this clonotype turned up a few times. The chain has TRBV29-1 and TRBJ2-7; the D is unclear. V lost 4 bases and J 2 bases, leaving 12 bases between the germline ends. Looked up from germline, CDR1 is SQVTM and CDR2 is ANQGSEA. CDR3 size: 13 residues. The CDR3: CSVVRPGPYEQYF. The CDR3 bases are TGCAGCGTTGTTAGACCCGGACCCTACGAGCAGTACTTC.

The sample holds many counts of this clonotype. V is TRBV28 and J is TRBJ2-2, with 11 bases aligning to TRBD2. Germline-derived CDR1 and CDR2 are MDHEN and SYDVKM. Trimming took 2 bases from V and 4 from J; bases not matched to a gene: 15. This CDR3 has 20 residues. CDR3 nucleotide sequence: TGTGCCAGCAGTTTAGTTCGTAGCGGGAGGGCCTGGAGAGTCACCGGGGAGCTGTTTTTT. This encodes CASSLVRSGRAWRVTGELFF. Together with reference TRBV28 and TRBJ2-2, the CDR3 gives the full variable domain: DVKVTQSSRYLVKRTGEKVFLECVQDMDHENMFWYRQDPGLGLRLIYFSYDVKMKEKGDIPEGYSVSREKKERFSLILESASTNQTSMYLCASSLVRSGRAWRVTGELFFGEGSRLTVL.

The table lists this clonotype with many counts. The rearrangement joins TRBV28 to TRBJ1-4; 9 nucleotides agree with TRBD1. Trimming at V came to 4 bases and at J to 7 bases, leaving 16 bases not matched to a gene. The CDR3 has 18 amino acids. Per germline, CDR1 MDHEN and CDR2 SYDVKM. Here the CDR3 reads CASSSPPGQGPTSEKLFF. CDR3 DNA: TGTGCCAGCAGTTCCCCCCCCGGACAGGGGCCGACCAGTGAAAAACTGTTTTTT.

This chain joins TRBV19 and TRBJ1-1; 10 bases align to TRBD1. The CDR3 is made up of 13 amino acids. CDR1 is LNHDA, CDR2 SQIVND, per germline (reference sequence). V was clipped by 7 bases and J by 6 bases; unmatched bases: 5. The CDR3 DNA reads TGTGCCAGTAAGGGACAGGGGCTGTCTGAAGCTTTCTTT. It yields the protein CASKGQGLSEAFF.

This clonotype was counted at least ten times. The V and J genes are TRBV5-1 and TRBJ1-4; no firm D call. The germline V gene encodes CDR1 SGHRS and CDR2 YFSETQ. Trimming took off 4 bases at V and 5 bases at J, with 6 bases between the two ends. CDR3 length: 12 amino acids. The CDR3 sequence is CASSAENEKLFF. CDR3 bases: TGCGCCAGCAGCGCAGAAAATGAAAAACTGTTTTTT.

CDR3 nucleotide sequence: TGCAGTGCTACAATGGACAGCACAGATACGCAGTATTTT. This codes for CSATMDSTDTQYF. This chain links TRBV20-1 with TRBJ2-3; D ambiguous. Looked up from germline, CDR1 is DFQATT and CDR2 is SNEGSKA (reference sequence). CDR3 length equals 13 residues. The V end lost 4 bases, the J end lost 0 bases, and 8 bases lay between the germline ends.

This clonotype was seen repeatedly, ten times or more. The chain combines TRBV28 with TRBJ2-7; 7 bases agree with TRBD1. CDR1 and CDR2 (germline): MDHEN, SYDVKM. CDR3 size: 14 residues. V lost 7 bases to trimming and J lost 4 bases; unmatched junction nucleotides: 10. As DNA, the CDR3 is TGTGCCAGCAACCCCGGACAGGTATTGTACGAGCAGTACTTC. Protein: CASNPGQVLYEQYF.